The entry below describes one T cell receptor beta chain. Its target is unknown. This sample is part of a study of long-term antiretroviral therapy in people with HIV. Assay version v3.0 of immunoSEQ was used, and it was run at survey level. Some clones are missing from TCRdb's copy, which holds only in-frame ones; the method was immunoSEQ multiplex PCR. The repertoire holds 34,000 or so clones, 94% seen once, with less than 4% in the top ten. Trimming took 4 bases from V and 4 from J, leaving 13 bases between them. Germline V gives CDR1 SQVTM, CDR2 ANQGSEA. There are 13 residues in the CDR3. Study results and limitations: The study found that diversity rose after ART but stayed below transplant donor controls.

The specimen was unsorted PBMCs, collected around 5.5 years after starting antiretroviral therapy. The receptor was derived from a woman between 50 and 59 years old with HIV. The genes are TRBV29-1 and TRBJ1-2; D ambiguous. The CDR3 is CSVVIGVAYGYTF. In DNA form, the CDR3 reads TGCAGCGTTGTAATTGGGGTAGCCTATGGCTACACCTTC.